This record looks at one T cell receptor (beta chain) sequence and its context. The target antigen is unknown. This record belongs to a study of cytomegalovirus exposure and HLA in healthy donors. Whole-study results and caveats: Cytomegalovirus-associated status was assigned to about 160 TCR beta chains. Later analysis reportedly placed an Asian-associated ancestry cluster below the approximately 680-donor mean in N-insertions.

The V end was cut by 4 bases, the J end by 1 base, with 10 bases between. This CDR3 is built from 14 residues. CDR1 and CDR2 from the germline V gene are SGHVS and FQNEAQ. Use of 60 Vbeta and 13 Jbeta primers characterized the PCR. Clones were read by immunoSEQ multiplex PCR, and TCRdb kept only the in-frame ones, dropping some. Of approximately 160,000 clones detected, about 76% appear once; the ten largest clones hold roughly 2.6%. The clonotype was recovered from a woman in her thirties or forties in good health and CMV-seropositive. The chain employs TRBV7-8 and TRBJ1-2, with D uncertain. Sequenced sample: PBMCs. The DNA of the CDR3 is TGTGCCAGCAGCTCGACCAGGATTAACTATGGCTACACCTTC. It encodes CASSSTRINYGYTF.